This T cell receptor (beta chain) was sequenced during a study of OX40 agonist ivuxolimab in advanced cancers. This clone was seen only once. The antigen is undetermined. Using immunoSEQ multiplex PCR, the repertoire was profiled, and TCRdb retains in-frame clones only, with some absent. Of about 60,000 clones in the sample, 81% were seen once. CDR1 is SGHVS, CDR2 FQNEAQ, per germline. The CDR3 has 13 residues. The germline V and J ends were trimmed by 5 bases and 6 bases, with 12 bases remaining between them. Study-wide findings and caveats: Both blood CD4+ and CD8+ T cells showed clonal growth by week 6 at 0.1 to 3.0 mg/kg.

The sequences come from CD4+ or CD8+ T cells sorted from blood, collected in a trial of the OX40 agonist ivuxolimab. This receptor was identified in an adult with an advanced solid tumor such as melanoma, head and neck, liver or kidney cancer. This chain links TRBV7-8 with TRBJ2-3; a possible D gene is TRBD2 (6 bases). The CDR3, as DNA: TGTGCCAGCAGCCCCCGGAGGGCTGATACGCAGTATTTT. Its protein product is CASSPRRADTQYF.